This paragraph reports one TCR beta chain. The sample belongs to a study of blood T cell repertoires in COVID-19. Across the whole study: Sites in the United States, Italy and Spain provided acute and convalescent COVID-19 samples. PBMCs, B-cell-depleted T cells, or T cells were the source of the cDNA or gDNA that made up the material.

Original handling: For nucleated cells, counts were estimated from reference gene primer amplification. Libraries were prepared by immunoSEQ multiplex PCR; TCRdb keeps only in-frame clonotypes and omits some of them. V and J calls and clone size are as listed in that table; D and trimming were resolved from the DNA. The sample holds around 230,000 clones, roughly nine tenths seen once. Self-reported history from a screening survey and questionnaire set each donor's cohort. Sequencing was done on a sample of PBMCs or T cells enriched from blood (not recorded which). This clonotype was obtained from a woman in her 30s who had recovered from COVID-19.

As DNA, the CDR3 is TGTGCCAGCAGCCCCAACACGGGGGGAGACAGGTATCAGCCCCAGCATTTT. Its protein is CASSPNTGGDRYQPQHF. The V call is TRBV7-8, the J call TRBJ1-5; D possibly corresponds to TRBD1 (6 bases). Germline CDR1 and CDR2: SGHVS and FQNEAQ. There are 17 residues in the CDR3. The germline V and J ends were trimmed by 5 bases and 5 bases, with 22 bases remaining between them.